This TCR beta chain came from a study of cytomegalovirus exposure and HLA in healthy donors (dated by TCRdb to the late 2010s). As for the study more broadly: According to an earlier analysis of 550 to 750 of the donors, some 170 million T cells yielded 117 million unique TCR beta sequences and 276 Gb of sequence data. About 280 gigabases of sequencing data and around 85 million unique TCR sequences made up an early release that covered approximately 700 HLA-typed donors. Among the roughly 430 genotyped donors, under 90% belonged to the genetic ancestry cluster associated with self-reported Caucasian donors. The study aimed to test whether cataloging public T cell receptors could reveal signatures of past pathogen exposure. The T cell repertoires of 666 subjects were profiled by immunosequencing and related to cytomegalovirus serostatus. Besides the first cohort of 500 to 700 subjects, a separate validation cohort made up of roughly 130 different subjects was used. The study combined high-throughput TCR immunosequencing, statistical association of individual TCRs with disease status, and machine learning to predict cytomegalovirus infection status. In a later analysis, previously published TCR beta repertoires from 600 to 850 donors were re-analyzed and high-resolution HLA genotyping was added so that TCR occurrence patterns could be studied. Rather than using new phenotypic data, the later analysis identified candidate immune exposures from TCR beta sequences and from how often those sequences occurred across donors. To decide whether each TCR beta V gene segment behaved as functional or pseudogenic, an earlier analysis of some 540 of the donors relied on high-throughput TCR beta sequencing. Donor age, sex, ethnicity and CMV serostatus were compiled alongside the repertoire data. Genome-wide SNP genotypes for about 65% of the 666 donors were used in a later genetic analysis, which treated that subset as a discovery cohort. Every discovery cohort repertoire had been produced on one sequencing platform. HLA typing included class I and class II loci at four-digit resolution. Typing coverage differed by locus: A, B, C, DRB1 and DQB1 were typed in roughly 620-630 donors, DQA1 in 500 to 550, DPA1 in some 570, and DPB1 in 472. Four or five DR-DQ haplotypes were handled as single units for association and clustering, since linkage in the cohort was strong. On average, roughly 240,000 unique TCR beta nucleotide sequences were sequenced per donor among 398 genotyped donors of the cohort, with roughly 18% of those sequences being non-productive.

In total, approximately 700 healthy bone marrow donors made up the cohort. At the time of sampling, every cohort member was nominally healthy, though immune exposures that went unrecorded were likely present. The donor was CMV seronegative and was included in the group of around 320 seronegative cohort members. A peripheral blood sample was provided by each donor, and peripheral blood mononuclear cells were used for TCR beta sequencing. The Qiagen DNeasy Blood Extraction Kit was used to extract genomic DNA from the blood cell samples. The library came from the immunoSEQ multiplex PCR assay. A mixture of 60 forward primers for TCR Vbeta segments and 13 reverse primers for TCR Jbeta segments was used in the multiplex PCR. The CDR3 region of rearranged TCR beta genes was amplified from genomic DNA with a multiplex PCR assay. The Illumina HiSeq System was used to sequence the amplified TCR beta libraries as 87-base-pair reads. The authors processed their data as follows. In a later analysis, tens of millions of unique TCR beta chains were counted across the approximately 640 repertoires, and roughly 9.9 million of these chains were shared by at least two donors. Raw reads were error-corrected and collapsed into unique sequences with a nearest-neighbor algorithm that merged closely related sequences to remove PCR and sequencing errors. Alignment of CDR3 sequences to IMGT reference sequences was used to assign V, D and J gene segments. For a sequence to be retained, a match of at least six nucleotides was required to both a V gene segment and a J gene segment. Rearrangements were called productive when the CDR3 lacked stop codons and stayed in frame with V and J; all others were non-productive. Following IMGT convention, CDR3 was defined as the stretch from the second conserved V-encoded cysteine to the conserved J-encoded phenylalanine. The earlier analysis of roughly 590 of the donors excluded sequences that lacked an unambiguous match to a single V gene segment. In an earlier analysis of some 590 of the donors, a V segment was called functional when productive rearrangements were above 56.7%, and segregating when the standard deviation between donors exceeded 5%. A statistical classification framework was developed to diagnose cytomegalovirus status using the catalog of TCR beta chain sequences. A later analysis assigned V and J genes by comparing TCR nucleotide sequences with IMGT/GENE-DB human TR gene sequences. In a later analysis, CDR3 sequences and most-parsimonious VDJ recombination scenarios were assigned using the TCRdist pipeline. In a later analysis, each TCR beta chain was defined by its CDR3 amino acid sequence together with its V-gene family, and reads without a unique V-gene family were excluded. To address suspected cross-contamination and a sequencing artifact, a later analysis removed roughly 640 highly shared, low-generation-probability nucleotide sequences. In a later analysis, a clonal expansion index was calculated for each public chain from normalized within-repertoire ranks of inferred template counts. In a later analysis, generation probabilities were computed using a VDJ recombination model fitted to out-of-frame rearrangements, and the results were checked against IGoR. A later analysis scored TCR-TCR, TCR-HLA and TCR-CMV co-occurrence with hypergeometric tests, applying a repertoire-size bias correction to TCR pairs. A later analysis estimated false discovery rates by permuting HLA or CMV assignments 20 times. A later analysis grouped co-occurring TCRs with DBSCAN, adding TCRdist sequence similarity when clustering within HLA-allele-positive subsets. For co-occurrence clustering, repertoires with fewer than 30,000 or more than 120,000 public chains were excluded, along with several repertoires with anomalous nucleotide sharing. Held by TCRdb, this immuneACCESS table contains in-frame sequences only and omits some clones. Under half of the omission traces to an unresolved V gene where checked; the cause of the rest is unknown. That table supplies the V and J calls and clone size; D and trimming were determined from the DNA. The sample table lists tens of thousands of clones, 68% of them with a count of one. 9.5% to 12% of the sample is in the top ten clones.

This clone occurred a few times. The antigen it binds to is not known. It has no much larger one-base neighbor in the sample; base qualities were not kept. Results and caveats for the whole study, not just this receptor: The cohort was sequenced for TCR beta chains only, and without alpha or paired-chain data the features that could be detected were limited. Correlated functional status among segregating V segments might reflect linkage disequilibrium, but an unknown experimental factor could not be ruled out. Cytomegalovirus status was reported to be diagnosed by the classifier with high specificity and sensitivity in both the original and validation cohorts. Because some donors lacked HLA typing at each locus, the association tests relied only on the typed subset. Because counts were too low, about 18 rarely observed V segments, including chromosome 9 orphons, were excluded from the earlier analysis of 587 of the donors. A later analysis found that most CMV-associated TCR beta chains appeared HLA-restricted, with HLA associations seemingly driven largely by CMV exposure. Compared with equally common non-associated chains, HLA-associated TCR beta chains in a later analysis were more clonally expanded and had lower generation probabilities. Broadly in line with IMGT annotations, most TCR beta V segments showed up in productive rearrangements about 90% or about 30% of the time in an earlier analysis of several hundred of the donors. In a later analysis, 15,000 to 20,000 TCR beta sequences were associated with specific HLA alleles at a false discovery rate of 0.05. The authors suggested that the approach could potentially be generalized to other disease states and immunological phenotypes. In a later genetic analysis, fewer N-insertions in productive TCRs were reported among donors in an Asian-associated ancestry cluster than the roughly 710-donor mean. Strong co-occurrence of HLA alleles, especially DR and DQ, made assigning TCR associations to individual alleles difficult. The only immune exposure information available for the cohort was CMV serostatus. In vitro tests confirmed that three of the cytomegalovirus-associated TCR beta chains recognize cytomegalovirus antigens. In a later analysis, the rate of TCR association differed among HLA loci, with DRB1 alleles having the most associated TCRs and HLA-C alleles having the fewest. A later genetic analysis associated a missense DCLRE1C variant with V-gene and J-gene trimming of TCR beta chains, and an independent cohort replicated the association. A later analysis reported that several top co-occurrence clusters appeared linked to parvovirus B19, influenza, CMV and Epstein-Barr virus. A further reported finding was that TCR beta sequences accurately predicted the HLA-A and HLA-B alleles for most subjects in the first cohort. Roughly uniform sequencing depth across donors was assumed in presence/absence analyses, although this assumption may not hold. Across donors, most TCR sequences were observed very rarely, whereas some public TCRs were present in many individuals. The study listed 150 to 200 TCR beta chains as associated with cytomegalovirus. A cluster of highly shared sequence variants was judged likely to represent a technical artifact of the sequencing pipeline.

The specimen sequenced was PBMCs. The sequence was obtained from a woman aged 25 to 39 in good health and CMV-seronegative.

At the DNA level, the sequence is TGTGCCAGCAGTGAAGGGACAGGGGGCGGCTATGGCTACACCTTC. The resulting protein is CASSEGTGGGYGYTF. The V and J genes are TRBV6-1 and TRBJ1-2; 11 junctional bases match TRBD1. Germline trimming amounts to 1 base on V and 4 bases on J, with 2 as the count of junction bases outside the gene matches. The CDR3 contains 15 residues, cysteine and phenylalanine counted. The kept DNA is CDR3 alone, 45 bases in frame from the first base. The CDR1 and CDR2 encoded by the germline V gene are MNHNS and SASEGT.